Sequencing of this TCR beta chain was carried out in a study of blood T cells in healthy people across ages. A sample-barcoded 5' primer and a J-beta primer mix were used in a second PCR of roughly 7 to 11 cycles. TCRdb re-called the 5' RACE reads through MiXCR, storing one row per CDR3 protein. The sample lists almost 1 million distinct CDR3 sequences, 51% occurring once. The receptor was derived from a woman in her fifties or sixties in good health. Specimen: blood.

CDR3: CASSDGTPNYEQYF. CDR3 DNA: TGCGCCAGCAGCGACGGGACACCGAACTACGAGCAGTACTTC. The chain joins TRBV5-1 to TRBJ2-7; D possibly corresponds to TRBD1 (6 bases). Germline CDR1 and CDR2: SGHRS and YFSETQ. Trimming stripped 4 bases from V and 3 bases from J, with 14 bases between. The CDR3 consists of 14 residues.